Listed below are T cell receptor beta chains from one sample, sequenced in a study of Ad26.COV2.S vaccination and SARS-CoV-2 variants. Data came from immunoSEQ multiplex PCR; TCRdb stores just in-frame clones and leaves some out. The data show 300,000 to 400,000 clones, 85% to 90% seen once. The starting material was peripheral blood, obtained in a trial of Ad26.COV2.S vaccine versus placebo. These receptors came from a person between 18 and 59 years old who received the Ad26.COV2.S COVID-19 vaccine or a placebo. Both conserved end residues are part of each CDR3. The D gene is left open where the match is weak. The size of a clone is reported for some rows only, either as once, few or many, or as a class for expanded clones.

J	V	size	D	CDR3	DNA
TRBJ2-2	TRBV9	NA	TRBD1	CASDAGGGTGELFF	TGTGCCAGCGACGCAGGGGGCGGCACCGGGGAGCTGTTTTTT
TRBJ1-2	TRBV27	once	TRBD1	CATKQLGQGILWGGYTF	TGTGCCACTAAGCAACTCGGACAGGGTATTTTGTGGGGTGGCTACACCTTC
TRBJ1-2	TRBV5-5	NA	TRBD1	CASSLTATGGRGYTF	TGTGCCAGCAGCTTAACCGCGACAGGGGGCCGTGGCTACACCTTC
TRBJ2-3	TRBV7-3	NA	NA	CASSLPLGTQYF	TGTGCCAGCAGCTTGCCGTTAGGTACGCAGTATTTT
TRBJ1-2	TRBV15	NA	TRBD1	CATKRTGATRGGYTF	TGTGCCACCAAAAGGACAGGGGCGACGAGGGGTGGCTACACCTTC
TRBJ2-3	TRBV27	NA	NA	CASSRMSWSAPSDTQYF	TGTGCCAGCAGCCGCATGTCCTGGTCTGCGCCCTCAGATACGCAGTATTTT
TRBJ2-3	TRBV19	NA	NA	CASSRVGRLEGSDTQYF	TGTGCCAGTAGCAGGGTAGGGAGGCTCGAGGGTTCAGATACGCAGTATTTT
TRBJ1-1	TRBV6-2/TRBV6-3	NA	TRBD1	CASSYHRGYTEAFF	TGTGCCAGCAGTTACCACAGGGGGTACACTGAAGCTTTCTTT
TRBJ2-3	TRBV10-1	NA	TRBD2	CASASGGSTDTQYF	TGCGCCAGCGCTAGCGGGGGGTCCACAGATACGCAGTATTTT
TRBJ2-7	TRBV6-5	NA	NA	CASSYSNAQPFYEQYF	TGTGCCAGCAGTTACTCGAACGCACAGCCCTTCTACGAGCAGTACTTC
TRBJ2-3	TRBV7-2	NA	TRBD2	CASRGLAEDSTDTQYF	TGTGCCAGCAGGGGACTAGCGGAGGACTCCACAGATACGCAGTATTTT
TRBJ2-1	TRBV20-1	NA	NA	CSASSRVDEQFF	TGCAGTGCTAGTAGCCGGGTGGATGAGCAGTTCTTC
TRBJ1-3	TRBV5-8	NA	NA	CASSYREGNTIYF	TGTGCCAGCTCTTATCGGGAGGGAAACACCATATATTTT
TRBJ1-2	TRBV3-1/TRBV3-2	NA	TRBD1	CASSGPRTGENYGYTF	TGTGCCAGCAGCGGCCCCCGGACAGGGGAGAACTATGGCTACACCTTC
TRBJ2-1	TRBV10-3	NA	NA	CATSTGLGNEQFF	TGTGCCACTTCGACAGGTTTGGGAAATGAGCAGTTCTTC
TRBJ2-5	TRBV5-4	few	NA	CASSQGNQETQYF	TGTGCCAGCAGTCAGGGGAACCAAGAGACCCAGTACTTC
TRBJ2-5	TRBV2	NA	TRBD1	CASSGQGAFQETQYF	TGTGCCAGCAGTGGACAGGGGGCTTTCCAAGAGACCCAGTACTTC
TRBJ2-2	TRBV4-1	NA	TRBD2	CASTPSGAVDTGELFF	TGCGCCAGCACCCCAAGCGGGGCGGTAGACACCGGGGAGCTGTTTTTT
TRBJ1-1	TRBV29-1	NA	TRBD1	CSPGDRSLNTEAFF	TGCAGCCCTGGGGACAGGAGCTTGAACACTGAAGCTTTCTTT
TRBJ1-5	TRBV11-2	few	NA	CASSFVGNQPQHF	TGTGCCAGCAGCTTTGTAGGCAATCAGCCCCAGCATTTT
TRBJ1-2	TRBV3-1/TRBV3-2	NA	TRBD1	CASSRTIGTDSIYGYTF	TGTGCCAGCAGCCGGACGATAGGGACAGACTCAATATATGGCTACACCTTC
TRBJ2-1	TRBV6-5	NA	NA	CASSPGGGPGDEQFF	TGTGCCAGCAGTCCGGGCGGGGGCCCAGGGGATGAGCAGTTCTTC
TRBJ1-5	TRBV19	NA	NA	CASSISGQQPQHF	TGTGCCAGTAGTATATCAGGGCAGCAGCCCCAGCATTTT
TRBJ1-1	TRBV15	NA	NA	CATSRDGAGLTEAFF	TGTGCCACCAGCAGAGATGGAGCAGGGCTCACTGAAGCTTTCTTT
TRBJ2-1	TRBV7-3	once	TRBD2	CASSLTSGREQFF	TGTGCCAGCAGCTTGACTAGCGGGAGGGAGCAGTTCTTC
TRBJ2-1	TRBV24-1	once	NA	CATSDLMSSGQFF	TGTGCCACCAGTGATTTGATGAGCTCGGGCCAGTTCTTC
TRBJ2-5	TRBV9	NA	TRBD1	CASSVLGQSQETQYF	TGTGCCAGCAGCGTACTGGGACAGAGCCAAGAGACCCAGTACTTC
TRBJ1-2	TRBV11-3	NA	TRBD1	CASSWDTGDYYGYTF	TGTGCCAGCAGCTGGGATACAGGGGACTACTATGGCTACACCTTC
TRBJ1-2	TRBV6-2/TRBV6-3	once	NA	CASSTGTLNYGYTF	TGTGCCAGCAGCACCGGGACACTTAACTATGGCTACACCTTC
TRBJ2-7	TRBV27	NA	NA	CASSLKGLAYEQYF	TGTGCCAGCAGTTTAAAAGGCTTGGCATACGAGCAGTACTTC
TRBJ1-1	TRBV5-6	NA	NA	CASSWTEREAFF	TGTGCCAGCAGCTGGACAGAACGTGAAGCTTTCTTT
TRBJ2-1	TRBV11-2	NA	NA	CASRGTAGVYNEQFF	TGTGCCAGCCGCGGTACCGCAGGGGTGTACAATGAGCAGTTCTTC
TRBJ2-4	TRBV6-4	once	NA	CASSESEGSIQYF	TGTGCCAGCAGTGAATCCGAAGGGAGCATTCAGTACTTC
TRBJ1-1	TRBV4-3	NA	TRBD1	CASSPRQGRDLRGAFF	TGCGCCAGCAGCCCAAGACAGGGTAGAGATCTGCGCGGAGCTTTCTTT
TRBJ2-1	TRBV12-3/TRBV12-4	NA	NA	CACGSLTEQFF	TGTGCCTGCGGGTCCCTGACTGAGCAGTTCTTC
TRBJ1-1	TRBV20-1	NA	NA	CSASKDWNTEAFF	TGCAGTGCTAGTAAGGATTGGAACACTGAAGCTTTCTTT
TRBJ1-1	TRBV2	NA	TRBD1	CASKGTGDTEAFF	TGTGCCAGCAAAGGGACAGGGGACACTGAAGCTTTCTTT
TRBJ2-3	TRBV27	NA	TRBD2	CASRLSGGAKDTQYF	TGTGCCAGCAGGCTTAGCGGGGGGGCCAAAGATACGCAGTATTTT
TRBJ2-1	TRBV5-4	NA	TRBD1	CASSSRTGDNEQFF	TGTGCCAGCAGCTCCCGGACAGGGGACAATGAGCAGTTCTTC
TRBJ1-4	TRBV7-8	NA	NA	CASSHAAVDEKLFF	TGTGCCAGCAGCCACGCGGCGGTGGATGAAAAACTGTTTTTT
TRBJ2-7	TRBV2	NA	TRBD1	CARGETGESYEQYF	TGTGCCCGCGGAGAGACAGGGGAGTCCTACGAGCAGTACTTC
TRBJ1-1	TRBV5-1	NA	NA	CASSLVVSEGAFF	TGCGCCAGCAGCTTGGTGGTTTCCGAGGGAGCTTTCTTT
TRBJ1-1	TRBV7-9	NA	NA	CASSLPAGSNTEAFF	TGTGCCAGCAGCTTACCGGCAGGATCGAACACTGAAGCTTTCTTT
TRBJ1-1	TRBV7-5	NA	NA	CARSIDREMNTEAFF	TGTGCCAGAAGTATTGACAGGGAGATGAACACTGAAGCTTTCTTT
TRBJ1-4	TRBV7-9	NA	NA	CASSSEGTNEKLFF	TGTGCCAGCAGCTCCGAGGGGACAAATGAAAAACTGTTTTTT
TRBJ2-3	TRBV7-2	NA	NA	CASSHPRGADTQYF	TGTGCCAGCAGTCATCCCCGCGGGGCAGATACGCAGTATTTT
TRBJ2-2	TRBV7-9	NA	NA	CASSLTGELFF	TGTGCCAGCAGTTTGACCGGGGAGCTGTTTTTT
TRBJ2-5	TRBV5-1	NA	TRBD2	CASSPSGGAGETQYF	TGCGCCAGCAGCCCCAGCGGGGGGGCGGGAGAGACCCAGTACTTC
TRBJ2-6	TRBV19	NA	TRBD1	CASSRQGFAGANVLTF	TGTGCCAGTAGTCGACAGGGATTTGCTGGGGCCAACGTCCTGACTTTC
TRBJ1-4	TRBV5-1	NA	NA	CASSLAEGFGEKLFF	TGCGCCAGCAGCTTGGCCGAGGGGTTCGGGGAAAAACTGTTTTTT
TRBJ2-1	TRBV5-1	NA	TRBD1	CASSLDGQGGYNEQFF	TGCGCCAGCAGCTTGGATGGACAGGGGGGTTACAATGAGCAGTTCTTC
TRBJ1-5	TRBV5-6	NA	TRBD1	CASSLGTGGGRPQHF	TGTGCCAGCAGCCTGGGGACAGGGGGAGGTAGGCCCCAGCATTTT
TRBJ1-4	TRBV27	once	TRBD1	CASGHRGLDEKLFF	TGTGCCAGCGGTCACAGGGGGCTGGATGAAAAACTGTTTTTT
TRBJ1-1	TRBV18	NA	NA	CASSSLRTQNTEAFF	TGTGCCAGCTCATCACTCAGGACCCAGAACACTGAAGCTTTCTTT
TRBJ2-7	TRBV2	once	NA	CASIRDGSYEQYF	TGTGCCAGCATCCGGGACGGATCCTACGAGCAGTACTTC